The rows below give T cell receptor beta chains drawn from one sample of a study of shared clonotypes between healthy human individuals. Sequencing was performed with immunoSEQ multiplex PCR; in TCRdb, only in-frame clones are kept and a portion is missing. The sample holds some 980,000 clones, about 80% seen once. The sample comprised memory CD4+ T cells sorted from blood. Receptor source: a young man in good health. CDR3s include the opening cysteine and the closing phenylalanine or tryptophan. The D gene is left open where the match is weak. Only some rows state a clone size, as once, few, many or a class for expanded clones.

abundance | j_gene | d_gene | v_gene | CDR3nt | CDR3aa
. | TRBJ1-1 | . | TRBV7-9 | TGTGCCAGCAGAAGGGACGGTGGAACTGAAGCTTTCTTT | CASRRDGGTEAFF
. | TRBJ2-2 | . | TRBV14 | TGTGCCAGCAGCCAAGATTGGCCTGTTCGACTGTTTTTT | CASSQDWPVRLFF
. | TRBJ1-1 | . | TRBV30 | TGTGCCTGGGGGTTACCGGCCACTGAAGCTTTCTTT | CAWGLPATEAFF
. | TRBJ2-7 | TRBD2 | TRBV19 | TGTGCCAGTAGTATAGGTTTTCTAGCGGCGGACGAGCAGTACTTC | CASSIGFLAADEQYF
. | TRBJ2-7 | . | TRBV5-1 | TGCGCCAGCAGCTTGGGGGTAGGGTCCTACTACGAGCAGTACTTC | CASSLGVGSYYEQYF
many | TRBJ1-5 | TRBD1 | TRBV28 | TGTGCCAGCAGGCCAATCCAACAGGGGGGGAGCAATCAGCCCCAGCATTTT | CASRPIQQGGSNQPQHF
. | TRBJ1-3 | TRBD1 | TRBV28 | TGTGCCAGCAGTTTACGCGGGACAGGGGGAGGCACCATATATTTT | CASSLRGTGGGTIYF
. | TRBJ2-7 | . | TRBV5-4 | TGTGCCTCTGCGGGGGCTGACACCCACTTCCAGTACTTC | CASAGADTHFQYF
. | TRBJ2-1 | TRBD2 | TRBV4-1 | TGCGCCAGCAGCCAATTCGATAGGGCTAGCGGATACAATGAGCAGTTCTTC | CASSQFDRASGYNEQFF
. | TRBJ2-7 | TRBD1 | TRBV6-6 | TGTGCCAGCAGTGTACCGGGACAGGGTGGCTACGAGCAGTACTTC | CASSVPGQGGYEQYF
. | TRBJ1-4 | TRBD1 | TRBV28 | TGTGCCAGCAGGGAGACAGGGGGACCTAATGAAAAACTGTTTTTT | CASRETGGPNEKLFF
. | TRBJ2-2 | . | TRBV5-4 | TGTGCCAGCAGCTTGGCGAACACCGGGGAGCTGTTTTTT | CASSLANTGELFF
. | TRBJ1-2 | . | TRBV4-3 | TGCGCCAGCAGCCAAGTTCTGATGACTAACTATGGCTACACCTTC | CASSQVLMTNYGYTF
. | TRBJ2-7 | . | TRBV5-6 | TGTGCCAGCAGTCTTACTTGGAGCTCCTACGAGCAGTACTTC | CASSLTWSSYEQYF
. | TRBJ2-3 | TRBD2 | TRBV15 | TGTGCCACCACCCTGACTAGCGGGTCCACAGATACGCAGTATTTT | CATTLTSGSTDTQYF
. | TRBJ2-5 | . | TRBV2 | TGTGCCAGCACCAGAGGGAGCGGGCCACGGGACTTC | CASTRGSGPRDF
once | TRBJ2-3 | . | TRBV9 | TGTGCCAGCAGCGTAGGGGGGCCGCGCACAGATACGCAGTATTTT | CASSVGGPRTDTQYF
few | TRBJ2-3 | . | TRBV5-1 | TGCGCCAGCAGCTTGGATCTAGGGAAGGGCACAGATACGCAGTATTTT | CASSLDLGKGTDTQYF
once | TRBJ1-1 | . | TRBV18 | TGTGCCAGCTCACCTCCAGGGGTTTTGGACACTGAAGCTTTCTTT | CASSPPGVLDTEAFF
. | TRBJ2-7 | . | TRBV2 | TGTGCCAGCATTAGGTCCCGGGACACTAGCTCCTACGAGCAGTACTTC | CASIRSRDTSSYEQYF
once | TRBJ1-1 | . | TRBV12-2 | TGTGCAAGTCGCTTAAAAGACACGTTCGGCACTGAAGCTTTCTTT | CASRLKDTFGTEAFF
. | TRBJ1-5 | TRBD1 | TRBV5-8 | TGTGCCAGCAGCTGGACAGGGAGACCCAGTCAGCCCCAGCATTTT | CASSWTGRPSQPQHF
. | TRBJ2-2 | . | TRBV2 | TGTGCCAGCAGGAGGAGAGCAGGGACCACCGGGGAGCTGTTTTTT | CASRRRAGTTGELFF
. | TRBJ2-1 | TRBD2 | TRBV18 | TGTGCCAGCTCCAGAAATAGCGGGAGCAATGAGCAGTTCTTC | CASSRNSGSNEQFF
. | TRBJ2-5 | TRBD2 | TRBV5-1 | TGCGCCAGCAGCTTGGCCTCGGTAGCGGGGGGGCAGTCAGAGACCCAGTACTTC | CASSLASVAGGQSETQYF
. | TRBJ1-5 | . | TRBV6-5 | TGTGCCAGCGGTTTAAATAGCAATCAGCCCCAGCATTTT | CASGLNSNQPQHF
. | TRBJ2-7 | TRBD2 | TRBV7-2 | TGTGCCAGCAGCCCAACGAGCGGGAGGGCCCTCGAGCAGTACTTC | CASSPTSGRALEQYF
. | TRBJ2-7 | TRBD1 | TRBV5-1 | TGCGCCAGCAGCTCAGGGGTTTACGGGACAGGGCCGTTAAAGCAGTACTTC | CASSSGVYGTGPLKQYF
. | TRBJ2-3 | TRBD2 | TRBV27 | TGTGCCAGCAGTCGGATTCTAGCGGGGGGGCCTGATACGCAGTATTTT | CASSRILAGGPDTQYF
few | TRBJ2-3 | . | TRBV5-1 | TGCGCCAGCAGCTTGGCGGCGGACACAGATACGCAGTATTTT | CASSLAADTDTQYF
. | TRBJ1-2 | . | TRBV21-1 | TGTGCCAGCACCACAGGGGACTCTAACTATGGCTACACCTTC | CASTTGDSNYGYTF
once | TRBJ2-7 | TRBD1 | TRBV14 | TGTGCCAGCAGCCAATCAACGGGACAGGGGATTTACGAGCAGTACTTC | CASSQSTGQGIYEQYF
few | TRBJ1-1 | . | TRBV2 | TGTGCCAGCAGCCTCCTTGGGGGCACTGAAGCTTTCTTT | CASSLLGGTEAFF
. | TRBJ1-6 | TRBD1 | TRBV6-6 | TGTGCCAGCAGCCTAACAGGGGACAATTCACCCCTCCACTTT | CASSLTGDNSPLHF
. | TRBJ1-5 | . | TRBV18 | TGTGCCAGCTCACCAGAAGGGTTTAGCAATCAGCCCCAGCATTTT | CASSPEGFSNQPQHF
. | TRBJ1-1 | . | TRBV6-5 | TGTGCCAGCAGTGCCTCGCCGAACACTGAAGCTTTCTTT | CASSASPNTEAFF
. | TRBJ2-7 | . | TRBV5-4 | TGTGCCAGCAGCTTAAATCCAAGCTCCTACGAGCAGTACTTC | CASSLNPSSYEQYF
. | TRBJ2-1 | . | TRBV30 | TGTGCCTGGTCCCTCGGGGGGCAGTACAATGAGCAGTTCTTC | CAWSLGGQYNEQFF
. | TRBJ2-7 | TRBD2 | TRBV7-2 | TGTGCCAGCACATGGACTAGCGGGAGCAGCTACGAGCAGTACTTC | CASTWTSGSSYEQYF
. | TRBJ1-1 | . | TRBV2 | TGTGCCAGCAGCCCCCGGACAATGATCACTGAAGCTTTCTTT | CASSPRTMITEAFF
once | TRBJ2-5 | . | TRBV5-1 | TGCGCCAGCAGCCGTTACGCGCGTCCTTCCTCTCTACAAGAGACCCAGTACTTC | CASSRYARPSSLQETQYF
. | TRBJ2-5 | TRBD2 | TRBV11-3 | TGTGCCAGCAGCTTAGGTCTGTCTAGCGGTATAAGCGAGACCCAGTACTTC | CASSLGLSSGISETQYF
. | TRBJ2-7 | . | TRBV30 | TGTGCCTGGGGTTATTCCTACGAGCAGTACTTC | CAWGYSYEQYF
. | TRBJ2-1 | TRBD1 | TRBV5-1 | TGCGCCAGCAGCTTGGAGGGACAGTCCAACAATGAGCAGTTCTTC | CASSLEGQSNNEQFF
. | TRBJ1-5 | TRBD1 | TRBV7-2 | TGTGCCAGCAGCCAAGGACAGGGACTGAATCAGCCCCAGCATTTT | CASSQGQGLNQPQHF
. | TRBJ2-7 | TRBD1 | TRBV19 | TGTGCCAGTAGTATATCGCCGGGACAGGGGAATACGTTCTTC | CASSISPGQGNTFF
. | TRBJ1-1 | . | TRBV10-2 | TGCGCCAGCAGTCCACAATCGACTGAAGCTTTCTTT | CASSPQSTEAFF
. | TRBJ1-2 | TRBD1 | TRBV7-8 | TGTGCCAGCAGCTCCCCACTCGGGACAGGGATTAACTATGGCTACACCTTC | CASSSPLGTGINYGYTF
. | TRBJ2-6 | . | TRBV7-8 | TGTGCCAGCAGTTCACAATCTCCCTCTGGGGCCAACGTCCTGACTTTC | CASSSQSPSGANVLTF
few | TRBJ1-5 | . | TRBV12-1 | TGTGCCAGCAGCACGCTGGGGGGGGAAGAGGGCAATCAGCCCCAGCATTTT | CASSTLGGEEGNQPQHF
. | TRBJ2-7 | TRBD1 | TRBV5-4 | TGTGCCAGCAGCGCATCCGGGACAGATTACTCCTACGAGCAGTACTTC | CASSASGTDYSYEQYF
. | TRBJ2-4 | TRBD2 | TRBV5-1 | TGCGCCAGCAGGAGACTAGCGGGGGCCCAGAAGAACATAGCCAAAAACATTCAGTACTTC | CASRRLAGAQKNIAKNIQYF
. | TRBJ2-3 | . | TRBV7-2 | TGTGCCAGCAGCTTAGTGCGGGTTGCAGCGGGTCTCACAGATACGCAGTATTTT | CASSLVRVAAGLTDTQYF
. | TRBJ1-2 | TRBD1 | TRBV6-6 | TGTGCCAGCGAACCGGGACAGGGTAAAGGCTACACCTTC | CASEPGQGKGYTF
. | TRBJ2-2 | . | TRBV2 | TGTGCCAGCCGGGTGGGTACCGGGGAGCTGTTTTTT | CASRVGTGELFF
. | TRBJ2-5 | . | TRBV10-1 | TGCGCCAGCAGTGAGACGGGGCCTGGGGAGACCCAGTACTTC | CASSETGPGETQYF
. | TRBJ1-2 | TRBD1 | TRBV6-6 | TGTGCCAGCAGTTACTCGTCAGGGGGCTATGGCTACACCTTC | CASSYSSGGYGYTF
. | TRBJ2-1 | TRBD2 | TRBV6-6 | TGTGCCAGCAGTCCACATGGGGCGGGAGACGACAATGAGCAGTTCTTC | CASSPHGAGDDNEQFF
. | TRBJ2-7 | TRBD2 | TRBV6-5 | TGTGCCACCCCGGGGGGGGCCTACGAGCAGTACTTC | CATPGGAYEQYF